The rows below give T cell receptor beta chains drawn from one sample of a study of vaccination and CD4 T cells after COVID-19. MiXCR was run by TCRdb on the PCR reads, yielding one entry per CDR3 protein. The sample lists roughly 31,000 distinct CDR3 sequences; almost 50% were seen once. The material was CD4+ T cells from blood, obtained about 7 months after SARS-CoV-2 vaccination. The receptor source for this set is a human donor who had recovered from COVID-19. The CDR3 runs from the conserved cysteine through the conserved F or W. D genes are given only for firm matches. Clone size appears in some rows only: once, few, many, or a class for an expanded clone.

>NA|TRBJ2-1|NA|TRBV20-1
CSAVAVSSYNEQFF
TGCAGTGCCGTGGCAGTAAGCTCCTACAATGAGCAGTTCTTC
>TRBD2|TRBJ2-3|few|TRBV4-1
CASSQLGLARTDTQYF
TGCGCCAGCAGCCAACTCGGACTAGCGAGGACAGATACGCAGTATTTT
>NA|TRBJ1-1|NA|TRBV15
CATSRDLQGGTEAFF
TGTGCCACCAGCAGAGATCTCCAGGGTGGGACTGAAGCTTTCTTT
>NA|TRBJ2-1|few|TRBV15
CATSRDRRRASSYNEQFF
TGTGCCACCAGCAGAGATAGGAGGAGAGCAAGCTCCTACAATGAGCAGTTCTTC
>TRBD1|TRBJ1-5|NA|TRBV27
CASSPLGQGDNQPQHF
TGTGCCAGCAGTCCCTTAGGACAGGGGGACAATCAGCCCCAGCATTTT
>TRBD2|TRBJ2-7|medium-sized|TRBV6-1
CASSGLAGGSYEQYF
TGTGCCAGCAGTGGACTAGCGGGAGGATCCTACGAGCAGTACTTC
>NA|TRBJ1-1|NA|TRBV7-8
CASSTGSYGRDTEAFF
TGTGCCAGCAGCACTGGGAGCTATGGTCGGGACACTGAAGCTTTCTTT
>TRBD2|TRBJ2-1|once|TRBV27
CASSTIAGGFWDEQFF
TGTGCCAGCAGTACCATAGCGGGAGGGTTCTGGGATGAGCAGTTCTTC
>NA|TRBJ1-6|NA|TRBV27
CASTQRVLGNSPLHF
TGTGCCAGTACTCAAAGGGTGTTGGGCAATTCACCCCTCCACTTT
>TRBD1|TRBJ2-1|NA|TRBV6-1
CASSPDGTGQYNEQFF
TGTGCCAGCAGCCCCGACGGGACAGGCCAGTACAATGAGCAGTTCTTC
>TRBD1|TRBJ2-2|NA|TRBV6-1
CASTTGGSGAGELFF
TGTGCCAGCACGACAGGGGGCTCTGGCGCCGGGGAGCTGTTTTTT